The next 15 T cell receptor beta chains were all read from a single sample in a study of T cell responses to AZD1222 COVID-19 vaccine. Produced via immunoSEQ multiplex PCR; TCRdb's table is partial and in-frame only. Here the sample spans about 160,000 clones, around 91% being singletons. Sequenced here: peripheral blood, sampled on day 0 of AZD1222 vaccination. The source of these receptors is an adult in good health.

The chain employs TRBV7-2 and TRBJ1-6; D may be TRBD1 (5 bases). CDR1 and CDR2 (germline): SGHTA, FQGNSA. This CDR3 has 13 amino acids. Trimming shortened V by 3 bases and J by 7 bases, and 7 bases separated the two germline ends. Here the CDR3 DNA reads TGTGCCAGCAGCTTCTCAGGGAATTCACCCCTCCACTTT. It specifies CASSFSGNSPLHF.

The V gene is TRBV3-1 (or the pseudogene TRBV3-2), the J gene TRBJ2-1; 11 bases align to TRBD2. This CDR3 region has 16 residues. Germline-derived CDR1 and CDR2 are LGHDT and YNNKEL (reference sequence). V shed 3 bases, J shed 7 bases, and the junction held 8 bases outside the gene matches. The CDR3 DNA reads TGTGCCAGCAGCCACTTAGCGGGGGGGCCTGGGAATGAGCAGTTCTTC. As protein: CASSHLAGGPGNEQFF.

The CDR3, as DNA: TGTGCCAGCAGCCAGGGGGACCTACCTTACGAGCAGTACTTC. This codes for CASSQGDLPYEQYF. V gene TRBV3-1 (or the pseudogene TRBV3-2) combines with J gene TRBJ2-7, with D perhaps assigned TRBD1 or TRBD2 (5 bases each). V was cut by 3 bases and J by 4 bases, with 13 bases left in between. Germline loops: CDR1 LGHDT, CDR2 YNNKEL (reference sequence). This CDR3 comprises 14 residues.

This clone was seen once. The chain is built from TRBV6-1 and TRBJ2-4; TRBD1 matches 7 bases. CDR1 is MNHNS, CDR2 SASEGT, per germline. V was pared by 4 bases and J by 0 bases, with 9 bases of the junction left unmatched. The length of the CDR3 is 17 residues. Here the CDR3 reads CASSGDRERIAKNIQYF. DNA for the CDR3: TGTGCCAGCAGTGGAGACAGGGAACGAATAGCCAAAAACATTCAGTACTTC.

The V and J genes are TRBV4-2 and TRBJ1-6; D gene unclear. Per the germline V gene, CDR1 is LGHNA and CDR2 is YNFKEQ. CDR3 length equals 17 residues. Deletions cut 4 bases from V and 4 bases from J, with 17 bases between. The CDR3 here is CASSPGRAEFYNSPLHF. The CDR3 nucleotides read TGTGCCAGCAGCCCAGGTAGGGCGGAGTTTTATAATTCACCCCTCCACTTT.

A single count supports this clone. The V gene is TRBV28, the J gene TRBJ2-7, with D possibly TRBD2 on 7 matching bases. The CDR3 has 15 amino acids. V was pared by 6 bases and J by 1 base, with 16 bases between. Germline values: CDR1 MDHEN, CDR2 SYDVKM. The CDR3 spells CASRGGGFPSYEQYF. The CDR3 DNA is TGTGCCAGCAGGGGAGGGGGTTTCCCTTCCTACGAGCAGTACTTC.

The chain recombines TRBV27 with TRBJ2-1; 7 nucleotides align to TRBD2. The CDR3 sequence is 17 residues long. After removal of 4 bases from V and 3 bases from J, the junction contained 12 bases not matched to a gene. CDR1 and CDR2 (germline): MNHEY, SMNVEV (reference sequence). The CDR3 sequence: CASSWVSAGDFYNEQFF. The CDR3 DNA follows: TGTGCCAGCAGTTGGGTGTCGGCGGGGGACTTCTACAATGAGCAGTTCTTC.

This sequence joins TRBV7-9 and TRBJ2-7, with D possibly being TRBD1 (5 bases). V lost 3 bases and J 4 bases, leaving 10 bases between the germline ends. The CDR3 covers 13 residues. Per the germline V gene, CDR1 is SEHNR and CDR2 is FQNEAQ (reference sequence). In nucleotides, the CDR3 is TGTGCCAGCAGCTTGACCAGGGATTACGAGCAGTACGTC. It codes for CASSLTRDYEQYV.

The CDR3 DNA is TGTGCCAGCAGCCCTCTTGGCGGGGGGGCCTACAATGAGCAGTTCTTC. Amino acid sequence: CASSPLGGGAYNEQFF. The gene calls are TRBV3-1 (or the pseudogene TRBV3-2) and TRBJ2-1, with TRBD2 matching 9 bases. CDR1 and CDR2 from the germline V gene are LGHDT and YNNKEL (reference sequence). This CDR3 region has 16 residues. Trimming removed 4 bases from V and 2 bases from J; junction bases left unmatched: 6.

V and J are TRBV25-1 and TRBJ1-2, with 9 nucleotides matching TRBD1. V lost 4 bases and J lost 3; bases outside the gene matches: 3. The germline gives CDR1 MGHDK, CDR2 SYGVNS. The CDR3 extends over 14 amino acids. CDR3 sequence (DNA): TGTGCCAGCAGTGGGGGGACAGGGTACTATGGCTACACCTTC. Translated, it gives CASSGGTGYYGYTF.

Comment on this clone: The same CDR3 is also encoded by other DNA sequences in this sample. The rearrangement uses TRBV28 and TRBJ2-7, with 8 bases lining up with TRBD1. Germline assignment: CDR1 MDHEN and CDR2 SYDVKM. J was trimmed by 3 bases and V by 6 bases; bases with no gene match: 4. The CDR3 runs 13 residues. This chain's CDR3 is CASSPGQGYEQYF. The CDR3 nucleotides are TGTGCCAGCAGCCCAGGACAGGGCTACGAGCAGTACTTC.

The rearrangement links TRBV19 to TRBJ1-1; D unclear. Germline V gives CDR1 LNHDA, CDR2 SQIVND (reference sequence). Trimming removed 4 bases from V and 8 bases from J, with 11 bases in between. The CDR3 contains 12 residues. In DNA, the CDR3 is TGTGCCAGTAGTACCCCCCTATCAGAAGCTTTCTTT. Its translation: CASSTPLSEAFF.

The CDR3 DNA reads TGTGCCAGCAGCTCCGCCGACTTGACCTACGAGCAGTACTTC. It encodes CASSSADLTYEQYF. The chain has TRBV5-4 and TRBJ2-7; D remains unclear. The CDR3 is 14 residues long. The germline V gene encodes CDR1 SGHNT and CDR2 YYREEE (reference sequence). V lost 3 bases and J lost 2, with 12 bases in between.

The V call is TRBV6-1, the J call TRBJ1-1; no firm D call. V shed 1 base and J shed 0 bases, with 12 bases lying between them. CDR1 is MNHNS, CDR2 SASEGT, per germline. This CDR3 is 16 amino acids long. The CDR3 is CASSEGVGLLNTEAFF. CDR3 sequence (DNA): TGTGCCAGCAGTGAAGGAGTCGGACTGTTGAACACTGAAGCTTTCTTT.

This clone was observed once. The V call is TRBV4-1, the J call TRBJ2-7; no firm D call. This CDR3 has 15 amino acids. The germline V gene encodes CDR1 MGHRA and CDR2 YSYEKL. Between the trimmed V and J ends, which lost 0 bases and 1 base, there was a span of 10 bases. CDR3 in DNA: TGCGCCAGCAGCCAAGAATATACTGCTTCCTACGAGCAGTACTTC. This encodes CASSQEYTASYEQYF.